These T cell receptor beta chains were read from a single sample in a study of post-analysis software for immune sequencing data. TCRdb re-analysed the PCR reads in MiXCR, keeping a single row per CDR3 protein. The sample lists 170,000 or so distinct CDR3 sequences; roughly 31% were seen once. Sequencing was carried out using blood. These receptors all come from a girl aged 5-17 years with multiple sclerosis. Each CDR3 is given without its conserved first and last residue. A row's size may be missing; if present it is once, few, many or a size class.

TRBV7-2 | NA | ASSHSRVAQPQH
TRBV20-1 | NA | SAVAGWLGDTQY
TRBV5-1 | few | ASNLAGRVAGANVLT
TRBV3-1 | many | ASSQEGSSSGANVLT
TRBV5-1 | many | ASSLLGSQETQY
TRBV5-1 | NA | ASSYLGLSGTYNEQF
TRBV12-3/TRBV12-4 | NA | ASSLTSGSLNEQF
TRBV7-2 | few | ASSLAWGGGNNEQF
TRBV11-3 | few | ASSLTASTDTQY
TRBV7-9 | NA | ASSLLMDEQF
TRBV4-1 | few | ASSLVSGPGTEHEQY
TRBV4-1 | many | ASSQDRQDPNEQF
TRBV20-1 | NA | SASPLGRNKKYEQY
TRBV3-1 | many | ASGPGLAGHNEQF
TRBV7-2 | NA | ACSFGSTGHTQY
TRBV12-3/TRBV12-4 | few | ASSSTRDSLGGTQY